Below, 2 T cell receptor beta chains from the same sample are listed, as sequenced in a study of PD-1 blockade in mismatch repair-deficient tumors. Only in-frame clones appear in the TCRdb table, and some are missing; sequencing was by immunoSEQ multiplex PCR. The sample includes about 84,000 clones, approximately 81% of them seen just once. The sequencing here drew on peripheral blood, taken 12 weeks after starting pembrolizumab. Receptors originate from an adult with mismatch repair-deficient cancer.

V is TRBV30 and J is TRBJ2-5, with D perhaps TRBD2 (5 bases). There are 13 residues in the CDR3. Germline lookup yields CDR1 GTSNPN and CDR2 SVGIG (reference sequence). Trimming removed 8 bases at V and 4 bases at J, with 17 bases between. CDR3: CALRYGRSETQYF. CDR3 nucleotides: TGTGCCCTACGATATGGGAGATCAGAGACCCAGTACTTC.

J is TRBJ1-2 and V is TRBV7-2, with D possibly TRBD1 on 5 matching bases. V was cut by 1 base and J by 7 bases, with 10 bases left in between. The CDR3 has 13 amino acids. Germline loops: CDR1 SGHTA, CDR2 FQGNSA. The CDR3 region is CASSLGGGFGYTF. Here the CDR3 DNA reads TGTGCCAGCAGCTTAGGGGGCGGGTTTGGCTACACCTTC.